This TCR beta chain originates from a study of shared clonotypes between healthy human individuals. The CDR3 is made up of 13 amino acids. Losses at the gene ends were 5 bases for V and 6 bases for J; bases not matched to a gene: 7. The germline V gene encodes CDR1 SGHRS and CDR2 YFSETQ. Replicate sorted-subset PCRs were loaded with around 220 ng DNA, roughly 33,000 T cell genomes. Per the original methods: Filtering differed, since immunoSEQ gave only junction sequences and no quality scores. Profiled with immunoSEQ multiplex PCR; TCRdb holds only in-frame clones, not every one. That table gives V, J and clone size, and the DNA gave D and trimming. The table shows a few hundred thousand clones, with around 70% occurring only once.

Sequences were obtained from memory CD4+ T cells sorted from blood. Subset given: CD45RA-negative fraction. V is TRBV5-1 and J is TRBJ1-2, with 7 nucleotides matching TRBD1. This sequence originates from a man aged 25 to 45 in good health. The CDR3 spells CASSHRTGHGYTF. DNA of the CDR3: TGCGCCAGCAGTCATCGGACAGGACATGGCTACACCTTC. The full variable domain, in which reference TRBV5-1 and TRBJ1-2 provide the parts outside the CDR3, is KAGVTQTPRYLIKTRGQQVTLSCSPISGHRSVSWYQQTPGQGLQFLFEYFSETQRNKGNFPGRFSGRQFSNSRSEMNVSTLELGDSALYLCASSHRTGHGYTFGSGTRLTVV.